The 24 T cell receptor beta chains below all came from one sample that was sequenced in a study of blood T cell repertoires in COVID-19. The table came from immunoSEQ multiplex PCR; TCRdb's copy has only in-frame clones and leaves some out. The table includes about 260,000 clones, around 90% detected once. The specimen was peripheral blood. The receptors derive from a human donor in a cohort sampled during active COVID-19.

The gene calls are TRBV9 and TRBJ1-6; D is perhaps TRBD1 (6 bases). V lost 6 bases to trimming and J lost 9 bases, with 22 bases between them. The CDR3 totals 16 residues. Per the germline V gene, CDR1 is SGDLS and CDR2 is YYNGEE. The CDR3 spells CASNKQGHVHGSPLHF. Written as DNA, the CDR3 is TGTGCCAGCAACAAACAGGGACACGTCCATGGTTCACCCCTCCACTTT.

The V call is TRBV3-1 (or the pseudogene TRBV3-2), the J call TRBJ2-7, with a tentative D call TRBD1 (6 bases). Trimming left V 4 bases short and J 4 bases short, with 8 bases between. Per germline, CDR1 LGHDT and CDR2 YNNKEL (reference sequence). CDR3 length: 12 amino acids. The CDR3 DNA follows: TGTGCCAGCAGCCTAGGGGGTTACGAGCAGTACTTC. Translating it yields CASSLGGYEQYF.

The chain uses TRBV6-6 and TRBJ1-6, with D unclear. This CDR3 is built from 13 residues. Per germline, CDR1 MNHNY and CDR2 SVGAGI (reference sequence). Trimming took off 6 bases at V and 3 bases at J, with 6 bases between the two ends. The CDR3 is CASSRDYNSPLHF. CDR3 nucleotides: TGTGCCAGCAGCCGGGACTATAATTCACCCCTCCACTTT.

V and J are TRBV24-1 and TRBJ1-5, with a tentative D call TRBD1 (6 bases). Trimming pared 3 bases from V and 3 bases from J, leaving 11 bases between. Per the germline V gene, CDR1 is KGHDR and CDR2 is SFDVKD. CDR3 length: 15 amino acids. CDR3 sequence: CATSDGYRVNQPQHF. CDR3 coding DNA: TGTGCCACCAGTGATGGATACAGGGTCAATCAGCCCCAGCATTTT.

The chain carries TRBV15 and TRBJ2-6; perhaps TRBD2 as D (5 bases). This CDR3 comprises 17 residues. Trimming stripped 5 bases from V and 0 bases from J, with 14 bases between. From germline, CDR1 is LNHNV and CDR2 YYDKDF (reference sequence). DNA of the CDR3: TGTGCCACCAGCCCCCTCGCGGGTCCCTCTGGGGCCAACGTCCTGACTTTC. This encodes CATSPLAGPSGANVLTF.

In its sample, this clone was seen once. One junction end disagrees with the germline gene, perhaps due to a read error. V is TRBV9 and J is TRBJ2-7, with a weak D call TRBD2 (6 bases). The CDR3 is 16 amino acids. Germline-derived CDR1 and CDR2 are SGDLS and YYNGEE. The DNA for the CDR3 is TGTGCCAGCAGCCCCCAGAGCTGGAGCGGGTACTACGGGCAGTACTTC. Amino acids: CASSPQSWSGYYGQYF.

The chain is built from TRBV7-9 and TRBJ1-1, with D possibly being TRBD1 (5 bases). The CDR3 loop spans 15 amino acids. The germline gives CDR1 SEHNR, CDR2 FQNEAQ (reference sequence). Trimming took off 5 bases at V and 3 bases at J, with 16 bases between the two ends. CDR3 amino acids: CASSPRGVSDTEAFF. In DNA form, the CDR3 reads TGTGCCAGCAGCCCCCGGGGGGTGAGCGACACTGAAGCTTTCTTT.

The chain carries TRBV7-9 and TRBJ2-7; 9 bases fit TRBD1. After removal of 5 bases from V and 3 bases from J, the junction contained 5 bases not matched to a gene. Germline loops: CDR1 SEHNR, CDR2 FQNEAQ (reference sequence). This CDR3 comprises 14 residues. CDR3: CASSKDRGLYEQYF. The CDR3 DNA reads TGTGCCAGCAGCAAGGACAGGGGCCTCTACGAGCAGTACTTC.

This rearrangement joins TRBV6-4 to TRBJ2-3, with 12 bases fitting TRBD1. V was clipped by 6 bases and J by 4 bases; unmatched bases: 14. Germline V CDR1 and CDR2: MRHNA, SNTAGT. The CDR3 runs to 18 residues. CDR3 in DNA: TGTGCCAGCAGCTCCGGGACAGGGGGCGTGAAAAGTCCAGATACGCAGTATTTT. Translation gives CASSSGTGGVKSPDTQYF.

The rearrangement links TRBV5-1 to TRBJ2-2; 8 bases are shared with TRBD2. The CDR3 runs 18 residues. The trim removed 3 bases at V and 5 bases at J, leaving 15 bases unmatched. Germline V gene lookup returns CDR1 SGHRS and CDR2 YFSETQ. The CDR3 is CASSYNFPGTRKTGELFF. In DNA form, the CDR3 reads TGCGCCAGCAGCTACAATTTCCCCGGGACTAGAAAAACCGGGGAGCTGTTTTTT.

This chain connects TRBV15 to TRBJ1-4; 8 nucleotides match TRBD1. Germline V gives CDR1 LNHNV, CDR2 YYDKDF (reference sequence). J gave up 7 bases and V 5 bases, and 9 bases lay outside the gene matches. The CDR3 contains 15 residues. CDR3: CATSAIQGGGEKLFF. DNA for the CDR3: TGTGCCACCAGCGCAATACAGGGGGGCGGTGAAAAACTGTTTTTT.

The chain joins TRBV6-5 to TRBJ2-1, with TRBD1 matching over 7 bases. J gave up 4 bases and V 6 bases, and 9 bases lay outside the gene matches. This CDR3 has 15 amino acids. Germline values: CDR1 MNHEY, CDR2 SVGAGI. CDR3 sequence reads: CASRYDRDPYNEQFF. CDR3 in DNA: TGTGCCAGCAGATATGACAGGGACCCTTACAATGAGCAGTTCTTC.

This rearrangement joins TRBV28 to TRBJ2-1; a possible D gene is TRBD2 (5 bases). Between the trimmed V and J ends, which lost 3 bases and 7 bases, there was a span of 10 bases. The CDR3 totals 13 residues. Germline V gene sequence: CDR1 MDHEN, CDR2 SYDVKM. CDR3 sequence (DNA): TGTGCCAGCAGTTTGGGCCGAGGGAATGAGCAGTTCTTC. Encoded protein: CASSLGRGNEQFF.

V usage is TRBV20-1 and J usage is TRBJ1-2, with unresolved D. V gave up 1 base and J gave up 11 bases, with 11 bases separating them. Germline V CDR1 and CDR2: DFQATT, SNEGSKA (reference sequence). This CDR3 comprises 11 residues. The CDR3 coding sequence is TGCAGTGCTAGAGGGTCAGGCCCGTACACCTTC. Its translation is CSARGSGPYTF.

The chain employs TRBV29-1 and TRBJ2-7, with TRBD2 as a possible D gene (6 bases). CDR3 size: 13 residues. Trimming cost V 4 bases and J 2 bases, with 12 bases left between them. Germline CDR1 and CDR2: SQVTM and ANQGSEA. CDR3 protein: CSVVGGSTYEQYF. The DNA for the CDR3 is TGCAGCGTTGTGGGGGGTTCTACCTACGAGCAGTACTTC.

CDR3 sequence reads: CASSVNPDRDEQYF. The DNA of the CDR3 is TGTGCCAGCAGCGTTAATCCGGACAGGGACGAGCAGTACTTC. The rearrangement links TRBV9 to TRBJ2-7, with TRBD1 identical over 8 bases. The J segment lost 5 bases and the V segment lost 2 bases, leaving 6 bases of the junction unmatched. CDR1 and CDR2 from the germline V gene are SGDLS and YYNGEE. This CDR3 contains 14 residues.

The V call is TRBV30, the J call TRBJ1-5; maybe TRBD1 (5 bases). The CDR3 runs 13 residues. The V end was cut by 1 base, the J end by 6 bases, with 10 bases between. CDR1 and CDR2 (germline): GTSNPN, SVGIG (reference sequence). CDR3 nucleotide sequence: TGTGCCTGGAGTGGGCAGGGAGGTCAGCCCCAGCATTTT. Protein product: CAWSGQGGQPQHF. Full variable domain (rest looked up from reference TRBV30 and TRBJ1-5): SQTIHQWPATLVQPVGSPLSLECTVEGTSNPNLYWYRQAAGRGLQLLFYSVGIGQISSEVPQNLSASRPQDRQFILSSKKLLLSDSGFYLCAWSGQGGQPQHFGDGTRLSIL.

The chain joins TRBV19 to TRBJ2-7, with TRBD2 as a possible D gene (6 bases). The CDR3 contains 14 residues. Germline CDR1 LNHDA, CDR2 SQIVND (reference sequence). V was cut by 5 bases and J by 0 bases, with 11 bases left in between. The DNA for the CDR3 is TGTGCCAGTAGTGAGGGACTGAGCTCCTACGAGCAGTACTTC. Residues: CASSEGLSSYEQYF.

V gene TRBV7-2 combines with J gene TRBJ2-7; possible D gene TRBD1, 6 bases. The V gene's germline CDR1 is SGHTA and CDR2 FQGNSA. The CDR3 length is 14 residues. The V gene lost 3 bases and the J gene lost 2 bases, with 11 bases spanning the gap. CDR3 sequence: CASSFGQPAYEQYF. The CDR3 bases are TGTGCCAGCAGCTTCGGACAGCCAGCCTACGAGCAGTACTTC.

This clone showed up just once. The chain carries TRBV27 and TRBJ1-5; 7 nucleotides agree with TRBD1. The CDR3 runs 15 residues. The germline CDR1 and CDR2 sequences are MNHEY and SMNVEV (reference sequence). Trimming removed 2 bases from V and 4 bases from J; junction bases left unmatched: 5. Written as DNA, the CDR3 is TGTGCCAGCAGTTTAGACAGGGAAAGAAATCAGCCCCAGCATTTT. This codes for CASSLDRERNQPQHF.

V and J are TRBV7-2 and TRBJ2-7; D may be TRBD1 (6 bases). This CDR3 contains 15 residues. CDR1 is SGHTA, CDR2 FQGNSA, per germline. V lost 6 bases and J 3 bases, leaving 18 bases between the germline ends. This CDR3 reads CASRRQATRGYEQYF. CDR3 sequence (DNA): TGTGCCAGCAGACGACAGGCCACTAGGGGCTACGAGCAGTACTTC.

The V and J genes are TRBV4-3 and TRBJ2-1; 7 bases fit TRBD2. With 0 bases clipped from V and 1 base from J, the junction kept 9 bases outside the gene matches. The CDR3 is 18 amino acids. The germline CDR1 and CDR2 sequences are LGHNA and YSLEER. The DNA for the CDR3 is TGCGCCAGCAGCCAAGATTGGGCGGGAGTGAGTTCCTACAATGAGCAGTTCTTC. Its translation: CASSQDWAGVSSYNEQFF.

The chain links TRBV10-3 to TRBJ2-7, with 14 bases lining up with TRBD2. V shed 10 bases, J shed 1 base, and the junction held 15 bases outside the gene matches. Germline V CDR1 and CDR2: ENHRY, SYGVKD. The CDR3 loop spans 18 amino acids. The CDR3 here is CATTKGTSGSAESYEQYF. The CDR3 DNA sequence: TGTGCCACCACGAAAGGGACTAGCGGGAGTGCTGAGTCCTACGAGCAGTACTTC.

This clone was seen a handful of times. This chain links TRBV6-2 or TRBV6-3 with TRBJ2-1; weak D call: TRBD1 (6 bases). V lost 5 bases to trimming and J lost 0 bases, with 17 bases between them. Looked up from germline, CDR1 is MNHEY and CDR2 is SVGEGT. The length of the CDR3 is 17 residues. The CDR3: CASSGRQRGTSYNEQFF. The CDR3 DNA reads as TGTGCCAGCAGTGGACGTCAAAGGGGGACCTCCTACAATGAGCAGTTCTTC.